Listed below are T cell receptor beta chains from one sample, sequenced in a study of beta chain features in type 1 diabetes. The protocol was immunoSEQ multiplex PCR, while the TCRdb copy is restricted to in-frame clones and leaves out a portion. The sample consists of about 650,000 clones, 9.5% to 15% of them appearing once. Sequenced input: naive CD4+ T cells from blood. The receptors come from a man aged 30-40 years with type 1 diabetes. The CDR3 runs from the conserved cysteine through the conserved F or W. D genes are given only for firm matches. Expanded clones get a size class; other rows say once, few or many, or leave the size out.

>TRBV19|TRBD1|TRBJ1-6|.
CASRDREVPLHF
TGTGCCAGTAGGGACAGGGAAGTTCCCCTCCACTTT
>TRBV5-4|TRBD2|TRBJ2-3|.
CASSLKRGDNTDTQYF
TGTGCCAGCAGCTTGAAGCGGGGGGATAACACAGATACGCAGTATTTT
>TRBV25-1|TRBD1|TRBJ2-7|few
CASMRGGLDEQYF
TGTGCCAGTATGCGAGGGGGCTTGGACGAGCAGTACTTC
>TRBV5-1|.|TRBJ2-1|.
CASSFFSANEQFF
TGCGCCAGCAGCTTTTTCTCGGCCAATGAGCAGTTCTTC
>TRBV7-2|.|TRBJ2-7|.
CASSLDLEQGKDF
TGTGCCAGCAGCTTAGACCTTGAACAGGGTAAGGACTTC
>TRBV28|.|TRBJ1-4|.
CASRRTTNEKLFF
TGTGCCAGCAGACGGACCACTAATGAAAAACTGTTTTTT
>TRBV7-9|.|TRBJ1-4|.
CASSLSWAGSFEKLFF
TGTGCCAGCAGCTTAAGCTGGGCAGGGAGTTTTGAAAAACTGTTTTTT
>TRBV7-9|.|TRBJ1-1|few
CASSPVQAPNTEAFF
TGTGCCAGCAGCCCCGTACAGGCCCCGAACACTGAAGCTTTCTTT
>TRBV6-1|.|TRBJ1-5|.
CASSEGSSNQPQHF
TGTGCCAGCAGTGAGGGATCGAGCAATCAGCCCCAGCATTTT
>TRBV9|TRBD1|TRBJ2-1|.
CASSETGNLRSYNEQFF
TGTGCCAGCAGCGAGACAGGGAATCTTCGTTCCTACAATGAGCAGTTCTTC
>TRBV29-1|.|TRBJ2-7|.
CSVESGTSLSYEQYF
TGCAGCGTTGAATCAGGGACTTCTCTATCCTACGAGCAGTACTTC
>TRBV6-5|TRBD1|TRBJ2-4|few
CASSPAGTGTDIQYF
TGTGCCAGCAGCCCGGCCGGGACAGGGACGGACATTCAGTACTTC
>TRBV27|TRBD1|TRBJ1-6|.
CASSFRGLGSPLHF
TGTGCCAGCAGTTTCAGGGGGCTAGGATCACCCCTCCACTTT
>TRBV23-1|.|TRBJ1-2|.
CASSQSVRFTIGYTF
TGCGCCAGCAGTCAATCTGTCAGATTTACTATTGGCTACACCTTC
>TRBV30|.|TRBJ1-6|few
CAWSVLRINPLHF
TGTGCCTGGAGTGTACTCCGGATTAATCCCCTCCACTTT
>TRBV9|.|TRBJ1-3|.
CASSVADFSGNTIYF
TGTGCCAGCAGCGTAGCGGATTTCTCTGGAAACACCATATATTTT
>TRBV9|.|TRBJ1-1|.
CASSLLAGEVWTEAFF
TGTGCCAGCAGCTTACTCGCGGGGGAGGTATGGACTGAAGCTTTCTTT
>TRBV13|.|TRBJ1-5|.
CASSLRGLGQPQHF
TGTGCCAGCAGCCTGCGAGGACTTGGTCAGCCCCAGCATTTT
>TRBV9|.|TRBJ2-3|few
CASSVAGNRVKDTQYF
TGTGCCAGCAGCGTAGCGGGAAACAGGGTCAAAGATACGCAGTATTTT
>TRBV30|.|TRBJ1-3|few
CAWSVAAAAGVGTIYF
TGTGCCTGGAGTGTAGCCGCAGCCGCCGGTGTCGGCACCATATATTTT
>TRBV9|TRBD1|TRBJ1-4|few
CASSADRGGEKLFF
TGTGCCAGCAGCGCGGACAGGGGAGGTGAAAAACTGTTTTTT
>TRBV6-5|.|TRBJ2-7|.
CASSRGSDRHYEQYF
TGTGCCAGCAGTCGTGGATCGGACAGACACTACGAGCAGTACTTC
>TRBV9|.|TRBJ1-1|few
CASSRADGLEAFF
TGTGCCAGCAGCAGAGCGGACGGCCTCGAAGCTTTCTTT
>TRBV6-5|.|TRBJ1-4|few
CASSPQRYEKLFF
TGTGCCAGCAGCCCCCAGCGGTATGAAAAACTGTTTTTT
>TRBV11-3|.|TRBJ1-6|.
CASSLQRGNSPLHF
TGTGCCAGCAGCTTACAGAGGGGGAATTCACCCCTCCACTTT
>TRBV7-2|.|TRBJ1-2|few
CASSPGSNYGYTF
TGTGCCAGCAGCCCGGGGAGTAACTATGGCTACACCTTC
>TRBV30|TRBD1|TRBJ2-6|few
CAWSPPGSGTGPSKRANVLTF
TGTGCCTGGAGCCCACCCGGATCCGGGACAGGGCCATCAAAAAGGGCCAACGTCCTGACTTTC
>TRBV4-2|TRBD1|TRBJ2-2|few
CASSPPGTGNTGELFF
TGTGCCAGCAGCCCTCCCGGGACAGGAAACACCGGGGAGCTGTTTTTT
>TRBV10-3|.|TRBJ2-1|.
CAISDLSYNEQFF
TGTGCCATCAGTGACTTGTCCTACAATGAGCAGTTCTTC
>TRBV4-3|.|TRBJ2-2|.
CASSLGQNTGELFF
TGCGCCAGCAGTCTGGGACAGAACACCGGGGAGCTGTTTTTT
>TRBV7-2|.|TRBJ2-7|few
CASSRGTSSSYEQYF
TGTGCCAGCAGCCGAGGGACGTCGAGCTCCTACGAGCAGTACTTC
>TRBV10-3|.|TRBJ2-5|.
CAISETGQETQYF
TGTGCCATCAGTGAAACGGGGCAAGAGACCCAGTACTTC
>TRBV6-1|.|TRBJ2-2|few
CASKVYDTGELFF
TGTGCCAGCAAAGTGTACGATACCGGGGAGCTGTTTTTT
>TRBV5-1|.|TRBJ2-6|.
CASSLVGFGSGANVLTF
TGCGCCAGCAGCTTGGTAGGGTTTGGCTCTGGGGCCAACGTCCTGACTTTC
>TRBV28|.|TRBJ1-2|few
CASSLGTRVYGYTF
TGTGCCAGCAGTCTCGGAACGAGGGTTTATGGCTACACCTTC
>TRBV5-1|.|TRBJ2-1|.
CASSRGTMSSYNEQFF
TGCGCCAGCAGCCGCGGGACAATGAGCTCCTACAATGAGCAGTTCTTC
>TRBV29-1|.|TRBJ1-1|.
CSVVGTENTEAFF
TGCAGCGTCGTTGGGACGGAGAACACTGAAGCTTTCTTT
>TRBV5-1|TRBD1|TRBJ1-1|few
CASSSGQGMNTEAFF
TGCGCCAGCAGCTCGGGACAGGGGATGAACACTGAAGCTTTCTTT
>TRBV9|.|TRBJ2-1|.
CASSPDWPTRYNEQFF
TGTGCCAGCAGCCCAGATTGGCCGACTAGATACAATGAGCAGTTCTTC
>TRBV7-9|.|TRBJ1-4|few
CASSPAIGRGNEKLFF
TGTGCCAGCAGCCCGGCGATCGGAAGGGGGAATGAAAAACTGTTTTTT
>TRBV7-3|TRBD1|TRBJ1-6|few
CASSLRQGEPLHF
TGTGCCAGCAGCTTAAGACAGGGGGAGCCCCTCCACTTT